The 20 T cell receptor beta chains given below trace back to one sample, sequenced in a study of cytomegalovirus exposure and HLA in healthy donors. The PCR made use of 60 Vbeta and 13 Jbeta primers. TCRdb's table, derived via immunoSEQ multiplex PCR, lists solely in-frame clones and lacks some. The sample gives around 150,000 clones, 76% of which show up once; about 3.1% is in the top ten. Sequenced: PBMCs. The origin of the receptors is a man in his forties or fifties in good health and CMV-seronegative.

The genes are TRBV2 and TRBJ1-2; the D is unclear. Trimming stripped 5 bases from V and 0 bases from J, with 13 bases between. Germline CDR1 SNHLY, CDR2 FYNNEI. The CDR3 has 15 residues. The CDR3 loop reads CASSQESSPNYGYTF. The CDR3 DNA follows: TGTGCCAGCAGTCAAGAGAGTAGTCCTAACTATGGCTACACCTTC.

CDR3 loop: CASSPFSGSKNIQYF. CDR3 bases: TGTGCCAGCAGCCCCTTCTCGGGGTCCAAAAACATTCAGTACTTC. The chain carries TRBV6-1 and TRBJ2-4, with D possibly TRBD2 on 5 matching bases. The CDR3 is 15 residues long. Per germline, CDR1 MNHNS and CDR2 SASEGT. Between the trimmed V and J ends, which lost 6 bases and 2 bases, there was a span of 14 bases.

The chain recombines TRBV7-3 with TRBJ1-5, with unresolved D. The germline gives CDR1 SGHTA, CDR2 FQGTGA. This CDR3 is 16 amino acids long. V was trimmed by 5 bases and J by 2 bases, leaving 16 bases between them. CDR3 in DNA: TGTGCCAGCAGCCCTCCGCCCAGGTCAGGCAATCAGCCCCAGCATTTT. It codes for CASSPPPRSGNQPQHF.

The genes are TRBV5-1 and TRBJ2-3, with a possible D match to TRBD2 (6 bases). The CDR3 contains 17 residues. Germline V gene data show CDR1 as SGHRS and CDR2 as YFSETQ. Deletions cut 4 bases from V and 6 bases from J, with 24 bases between. CDR3 loop: CASSPGAGRSFSDTQYF. CDR3 DNA sequence: TGCGCCAGCAGCCCCGGGGCGGGGCGCTCCTTCTCCGATACGCAGTATTTT.

The J gene is TRBJ2-7, the V gene TRBV6-5; 11 positions agree with TRBD1. Germline V CDR1 and CDR2: MNHEY, SVGAGI. V lost 6 bases to trimming and J lost 1 base; unmatched junction nucleotides: 5. The CDR3 length is 15 residues. The DNA of the CDR3 is TGTGCCAGCAGAACCGGGACAGGGGGATCCTACGAGCAGTACTTC. Its translation is CASRTGTGGSYEQYF.

The CDR3 coding sequence is TGTGCCAGCAGTGAACAACGGGGGGATACGCAGTATTTT. Translating gives CASSEQRGDTQYF. The chain has TRBV6-1 and TRBJ2-3; tentatively, D is TRBD2 (6 bases). The CDR3 spans 13 residues. V was clipped by 2 bases and J by 6 bases, with 9 bases between them. Germline CDR1 is MNHNS and CDR2 is SASEGT.

The CDR3 loop reads CASSEREDYNEQFF. The DNA for the CDR3 is TGTGCCAGCAGCGAGCGGGAGGACTACAATGAGCAGTTCTTC. This chain links TRBV5-4 with TRBJ2-1; 9 bases are shared with TRBD2. Germline CDR1 and CDR2: SGHNT and YYREEE (reference sequence). The CDR3 has 14 residues. V was clipped by 4 bases and J by 3 bases; unmatched bases: 2.

The chain couples TRBV6-5 to TRBJ1-2; 8 nucleotides align to TRBD1. This CDR3 has 15 residues. V dropped 8 bases and J dropped 4; count of bases not matched to a gene: 12. Germline CDR1 MNHEY, CDR2 SVGAGI. The DNA of the CDR3 is TGTGCCAGCGGGATTACGACAGGGGCCTCCTATGGCTACACCTTC. This codes for CASGITTGASYGYTF.

The chain joins TRBV28 to TRBJ1-1; D is perhaps TRBD1 (5 bases). Germline CDR1 MDHEN, CDR2 SYDVKM. V was shortened by 2 bases and J by 10 bases, with 8 bases between the two germline ends. The CDR3 has 11 residues. The CDR3 protein is CASSLGGRAFF. CDR3 DNA sequence: TGTGCCAGCAGTTTAGGGGGGAGAGCTTTCTTT. Full variable domain (missing parts from reference TRBV28 and TRBJ1-1): DVKVTQSSRYLVKRTGEKVFLECVQDMDHENMFWYRQDPGLGLRLIYFSYDVKMKEKGDIPEGYSVSREKKERFSLILESASTNQTSMYLCASSLGGRAFFGQGTRLTVV.

The chain is built from TRBV5-4 and TRBJ2-1; 7 bases align to TRBD2. CDR1 and CDR2 from the germline V gene are SGHNT and YYREEE (reference sequence). V lost 0 bases and J lost 1; bases outside the gene matches: 7. This CDR3 is 17 amino acids long. CDR3 protein: CASSLAASGGSYNEQFF. The CDR3 DNA follows: TGTGCCAGCAGCTTGGCGGCTAGCGGTGGGTCCTACAATGAGCAGTTCTTC. The full variable domain, with the rest looked up from reference TRBV5-4 and TRBJ2-1, is ETGVTQSPTHLIKTRGQQVTLRCSSQSGHNTVSWYQQALGQGPQFIFQYYREEENGRGNFPPRFSGLQFPNYSSELNVNALELDDSALYLCASSLAASGGSYNEQFFGPGTRLTVL.

The J gene is TRBJ1-4, the V gene TRBV25-1; 9 bases are a match to TRBD1. Germline loops: CDR1 MGHDK, CDR2 SYGVNS. Germline trimming cut 2 bases from V and 5 bases from J; bases unmatched to any gene: 3. This CDR3 is built from 15 residues. The CDR3 here is CASSEGTGQNEKLFF. The CDR3, as DNA: TGTGCCAGCAGTGAAGGGACAGGGCAAAATGAAAAACTGTTTTTT.

This chain connects TRBV5-1 to TRBJ2-3; tentatively, D is TRBD1 (6 bases). The CDR3 spans 14 residues. V was trimmed by 4 bases and J by 2 bases, leaving 11 bases between them. Germline V lookup: CDR1 SGHRS, CDR2 YFSETQ. This chain's CDR3 is CASSTGTVTDTQYF. The CDR3 DNA is TGCGCCAGCAGCACAGGGACCGTCACAGATACGCAGTATTTT. Together with reference TRBV5-1 and TRBJ2-3, the CDR3 gives the full variable domain: KAGVTQTPRYLIKTRGQQVTLSCSPISGHRSVSWYQQTPGQGLQFLFEYFSETQRNKGNFPGRFSGRQFSNSRSEMNVSTLELGDSALYLCASSTGTVTDTQYFGPGTRLTVL.

The rearrangement links TRBV28 to TRBJ1-1; D not resolved. Looked up from germline, CDR1 is MDHEN and CDR2 is SYDVKM. Deletions cut 6 bases from V and 10 bases from J, with 24 bases between. The CDR3 is 15 residues long. CDR3 residues: CASRDPSGTAVGAFF. CDR3 DNA: TGTGCCAGCAGAGACCCGTCAGGTACAGCGGTGGGAGCTTTCTTT.

A few counts support this clone. This chain joins TRBV29-1 and TRBJ2-1, with 8 positions matching TRBD2. The CDR3 sequence is 16 residues long. The germline gives CDR1 SQVTM, CDR2 ANQGSEA. V shed 3 bases, J shed 2 bases, and the junction held 9 bases outside the gene matches. The CDR3 loop reads CSVDGGTSGPYNEQFF. DNA for the CDR3: TGCAGCGTTGATGGGGGCACTAGCGGACCCTACAATGAGCAGTTCTTC.

This clone was detected only a few times. The chain employs TRBV6-5 and TRBJ1-2; TRBD1 matches at 8 bases. The J segment lost 12 bases and the V segment lost 6 bases, leaving 9 bases of the junction unmatched. Germline lookup yields CDR1 MNHEY and CDR2 SVGAGI. CDR3 length equals 12 residues. CDR3 nucleotides: TGTGCCAGCAGCTCCGGACAGGGAGTGCACACCTTC. It codes for CASSSGQGVHTF.

The gene calls are TRBV5-1 and TRBJ1-2, with 12 bases that match TRBD1. Germline V gene data show CDR1 as SGHRS and CDR2 as YFSETQ. The V and J ends lost 4 bases and 4 bases, in that order; junction bases with no gene match: 8. The CDR3 runs to 16 residues. The CDR3 loop reads CASSLGTGGAGYGYTF. The CDR3 nucleotides read TGCGCCAGCAGCCTTGGGACAGGGGGCGCAGGCTATGGCTACACCTTC.

This clone was found a few times. The chain links TRBV30 to TRBJ1-4; D is possibly TRBD1 (5 bases). The CDR3 length is 12 residues. The germline gives CDR1 GTSNPN, CDR2 SVGIG (reference sequence). Trimming took 5 bases from V and 8 from J, leaving 12 bases between them. The CDR3 reads CAWGTGVEKLFF. In nucleotides, the CDR3 is TGTGCCTGGGGTACGGGGGTGGAAAAACTGTTTTTT.

The CDR3 coding sequence is TGTGCCAGCAGTCGGGCCGGCGGGAGGGGGGGGGAGCAGTACTTC. This gives the protein CASSRAGGRGGEQYF. V gene TRBV6-5 combines with J gene TRBJ2-7; TRBD2 agrees at 9 bases. V lost 5 bases to trimming and J lost 7 bases; unmatched junction nucleotides: 12. The CDR3 extends over 15 amino acids. CDR1 is MNHEY, CDR2 SVGAGI, per germline.

The genes are TRBV4-3 and TRBJ2-1; D ambiguous. V lost 0 bases and J lost 1, with 10 bases in between. The germline V gene encodes CDR1 LGHNA and CDR2 YSLEER. CDR3 size: 16 residues. The CDR3 protein is CASSQDQSVSYNEQFF. The CDR3 nucleotides are TGCGCCAGCAGCCAAGATCAGTCAGTATCCTACAATGAGCAGTTCTTC.

This clone has only a few counts. This rearrangement joins TRBV30 to TRBJ1-5; 8 bases match TRBD1. Trimming cost V 3 bases and J 5 bases; bases outside gene matches: 9. The CDR3 totals 15 residues. Germline V gene data show CDR1 as GTSNPN and CDR2 as SVGIG (reference sequence). The CDR3 bases are TGTGCCTGGAGATCAGGGGGCACCATCTATCAGCCCCAGCATTTT. It translates to CAWRSGGTIYQPQHF.